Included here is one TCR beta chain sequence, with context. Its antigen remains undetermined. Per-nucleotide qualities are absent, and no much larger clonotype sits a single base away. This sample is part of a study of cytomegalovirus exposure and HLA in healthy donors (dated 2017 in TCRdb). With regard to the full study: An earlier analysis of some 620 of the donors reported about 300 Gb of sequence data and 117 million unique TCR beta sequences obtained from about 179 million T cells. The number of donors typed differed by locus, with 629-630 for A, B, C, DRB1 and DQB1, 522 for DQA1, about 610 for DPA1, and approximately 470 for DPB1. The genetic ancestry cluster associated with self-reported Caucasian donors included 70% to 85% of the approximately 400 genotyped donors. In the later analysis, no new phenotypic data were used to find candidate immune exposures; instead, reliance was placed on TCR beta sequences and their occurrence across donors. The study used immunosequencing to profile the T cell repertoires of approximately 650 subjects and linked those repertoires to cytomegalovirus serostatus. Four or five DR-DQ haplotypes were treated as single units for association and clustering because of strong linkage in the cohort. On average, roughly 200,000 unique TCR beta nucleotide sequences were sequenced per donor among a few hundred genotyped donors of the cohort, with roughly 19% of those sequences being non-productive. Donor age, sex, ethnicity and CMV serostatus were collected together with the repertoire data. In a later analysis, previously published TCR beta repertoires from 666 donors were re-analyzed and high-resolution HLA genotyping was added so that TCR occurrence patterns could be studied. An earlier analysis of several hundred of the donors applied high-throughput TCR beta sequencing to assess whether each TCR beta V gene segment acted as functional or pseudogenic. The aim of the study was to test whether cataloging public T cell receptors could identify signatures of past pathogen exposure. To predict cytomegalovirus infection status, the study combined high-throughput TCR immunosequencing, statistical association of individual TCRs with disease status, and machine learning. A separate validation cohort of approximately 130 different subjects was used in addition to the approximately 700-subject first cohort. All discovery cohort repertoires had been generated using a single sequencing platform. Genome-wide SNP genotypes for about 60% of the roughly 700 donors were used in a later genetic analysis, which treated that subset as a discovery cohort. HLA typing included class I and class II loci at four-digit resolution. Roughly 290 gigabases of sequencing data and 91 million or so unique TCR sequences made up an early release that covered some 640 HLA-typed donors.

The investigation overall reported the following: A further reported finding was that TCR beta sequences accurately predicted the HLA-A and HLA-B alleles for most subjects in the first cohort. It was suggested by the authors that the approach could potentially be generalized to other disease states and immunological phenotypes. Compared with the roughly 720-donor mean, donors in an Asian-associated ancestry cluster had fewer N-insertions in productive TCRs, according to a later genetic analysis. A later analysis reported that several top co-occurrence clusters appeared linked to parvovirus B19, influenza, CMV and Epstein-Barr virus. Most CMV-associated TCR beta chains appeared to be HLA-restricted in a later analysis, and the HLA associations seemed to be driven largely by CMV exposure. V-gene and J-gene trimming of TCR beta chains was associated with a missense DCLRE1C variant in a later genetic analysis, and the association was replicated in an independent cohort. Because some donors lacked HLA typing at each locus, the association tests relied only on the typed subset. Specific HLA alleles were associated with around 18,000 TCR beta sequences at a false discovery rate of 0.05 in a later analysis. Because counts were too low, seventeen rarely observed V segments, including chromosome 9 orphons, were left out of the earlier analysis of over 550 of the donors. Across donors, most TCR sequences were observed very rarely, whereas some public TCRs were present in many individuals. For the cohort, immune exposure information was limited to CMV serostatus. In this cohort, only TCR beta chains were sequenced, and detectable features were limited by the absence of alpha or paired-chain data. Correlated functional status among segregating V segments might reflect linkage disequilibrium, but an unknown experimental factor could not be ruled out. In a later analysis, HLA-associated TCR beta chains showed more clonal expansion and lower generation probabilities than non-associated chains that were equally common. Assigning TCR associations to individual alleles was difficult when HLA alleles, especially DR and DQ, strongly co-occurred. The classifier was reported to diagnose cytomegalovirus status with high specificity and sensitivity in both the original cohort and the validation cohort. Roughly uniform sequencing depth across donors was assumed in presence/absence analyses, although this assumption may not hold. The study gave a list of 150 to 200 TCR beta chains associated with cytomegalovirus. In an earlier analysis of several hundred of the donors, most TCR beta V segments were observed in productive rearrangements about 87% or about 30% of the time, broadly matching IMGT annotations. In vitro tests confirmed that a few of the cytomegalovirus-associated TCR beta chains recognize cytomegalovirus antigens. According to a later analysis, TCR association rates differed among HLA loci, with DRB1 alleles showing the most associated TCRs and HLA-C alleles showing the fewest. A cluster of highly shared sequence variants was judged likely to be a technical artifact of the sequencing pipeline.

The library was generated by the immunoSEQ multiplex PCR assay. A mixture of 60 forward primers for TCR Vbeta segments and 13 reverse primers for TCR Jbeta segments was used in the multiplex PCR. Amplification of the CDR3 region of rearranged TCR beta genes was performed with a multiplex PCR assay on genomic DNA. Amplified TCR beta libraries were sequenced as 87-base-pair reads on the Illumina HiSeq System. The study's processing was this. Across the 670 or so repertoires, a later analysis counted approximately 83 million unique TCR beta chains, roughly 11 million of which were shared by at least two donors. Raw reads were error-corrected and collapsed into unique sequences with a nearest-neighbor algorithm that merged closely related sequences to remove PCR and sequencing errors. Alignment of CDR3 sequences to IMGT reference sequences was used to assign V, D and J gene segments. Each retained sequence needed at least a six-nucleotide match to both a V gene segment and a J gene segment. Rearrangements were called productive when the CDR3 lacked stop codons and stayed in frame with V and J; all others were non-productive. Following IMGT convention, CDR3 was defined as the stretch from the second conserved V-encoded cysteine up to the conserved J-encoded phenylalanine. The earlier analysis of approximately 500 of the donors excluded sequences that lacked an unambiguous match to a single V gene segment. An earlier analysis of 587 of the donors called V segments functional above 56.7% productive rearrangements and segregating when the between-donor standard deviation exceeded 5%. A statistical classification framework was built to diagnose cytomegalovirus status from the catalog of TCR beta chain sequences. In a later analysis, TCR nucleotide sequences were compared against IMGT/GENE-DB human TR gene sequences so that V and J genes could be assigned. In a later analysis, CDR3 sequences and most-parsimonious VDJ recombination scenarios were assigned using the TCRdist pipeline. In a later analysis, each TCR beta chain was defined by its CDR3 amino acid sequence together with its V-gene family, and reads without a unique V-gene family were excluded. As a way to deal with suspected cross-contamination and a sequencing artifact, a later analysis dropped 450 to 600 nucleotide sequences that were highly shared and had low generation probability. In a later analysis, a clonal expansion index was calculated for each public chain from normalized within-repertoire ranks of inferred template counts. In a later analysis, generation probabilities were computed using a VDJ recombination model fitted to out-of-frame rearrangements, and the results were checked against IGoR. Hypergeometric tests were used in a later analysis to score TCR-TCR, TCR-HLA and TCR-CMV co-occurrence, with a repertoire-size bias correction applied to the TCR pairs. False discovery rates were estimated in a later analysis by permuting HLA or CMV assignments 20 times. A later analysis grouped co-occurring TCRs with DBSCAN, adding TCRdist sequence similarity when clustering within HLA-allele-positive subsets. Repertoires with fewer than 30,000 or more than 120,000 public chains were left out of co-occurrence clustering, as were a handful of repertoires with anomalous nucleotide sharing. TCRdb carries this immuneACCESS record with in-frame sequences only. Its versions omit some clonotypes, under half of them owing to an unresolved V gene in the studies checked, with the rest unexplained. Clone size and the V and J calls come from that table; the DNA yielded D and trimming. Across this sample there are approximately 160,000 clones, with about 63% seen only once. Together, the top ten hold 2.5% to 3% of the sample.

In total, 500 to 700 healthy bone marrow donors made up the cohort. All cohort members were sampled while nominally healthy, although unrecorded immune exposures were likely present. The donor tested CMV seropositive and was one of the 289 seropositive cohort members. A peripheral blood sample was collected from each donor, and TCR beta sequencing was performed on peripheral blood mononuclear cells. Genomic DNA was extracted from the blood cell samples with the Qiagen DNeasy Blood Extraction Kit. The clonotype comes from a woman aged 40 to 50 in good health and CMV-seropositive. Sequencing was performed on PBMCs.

The DNA reads as follows: TGTGCCAGCAGCTTGGAAAGCGGGAGTCGTTTTGAGCAGTTCTTC. The encoded protein is CASSLESGSRFEQFF. Recombination connected TRBV7-3 to TRBJ2-1; 8 bases in the junction line up with TRBD2. The cysteine opens and the phenylalanine closes a CDR3 of 15 amino acids. Only CDR3 DNA is held: 45 bases, read in frame from base 1. V and J are trimmed by 3 bases and 9 bases, and the gene matches miss 10 bases of the junction. The germline V gene yields SGHTA for CDR1 and FQGTGA for CDR2.